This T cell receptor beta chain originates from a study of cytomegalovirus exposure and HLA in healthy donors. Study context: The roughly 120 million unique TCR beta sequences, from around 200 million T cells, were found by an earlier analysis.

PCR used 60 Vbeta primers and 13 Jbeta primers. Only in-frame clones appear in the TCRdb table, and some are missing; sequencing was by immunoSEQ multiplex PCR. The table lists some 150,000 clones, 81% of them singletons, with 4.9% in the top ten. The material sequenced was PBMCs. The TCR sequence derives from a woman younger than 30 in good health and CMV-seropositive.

CDR3: CASSYQGGNGYTF. DNA of the CDR3: TGTGCCAGCAGCTATCAGGGTGGGAATGGCTACACCTTC. The V gene is TRBV5-6, the J gene TRBJ1-2; a weak D match, TRBD1 (5 bases). Trimming cost V 3 bases and J 6 bases, with 12 bases left between them. CDR3 length equals 13 residues. Germline loops: CDR1 SGHDT, CDR2 YYEEEE.